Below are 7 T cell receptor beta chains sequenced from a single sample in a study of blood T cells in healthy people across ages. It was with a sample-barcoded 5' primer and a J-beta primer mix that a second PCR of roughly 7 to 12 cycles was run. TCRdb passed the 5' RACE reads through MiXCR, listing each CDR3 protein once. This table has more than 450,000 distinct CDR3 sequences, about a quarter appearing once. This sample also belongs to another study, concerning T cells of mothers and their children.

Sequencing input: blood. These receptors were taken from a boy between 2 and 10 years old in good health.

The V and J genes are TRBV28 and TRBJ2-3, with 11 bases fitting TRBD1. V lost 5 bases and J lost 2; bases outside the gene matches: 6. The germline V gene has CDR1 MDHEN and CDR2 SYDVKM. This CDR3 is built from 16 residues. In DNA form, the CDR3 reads TGTGCCAGCAGTCACGGACAGGGGGCCTACACAGATACGCAGTATTTT. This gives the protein CASSHGQGAYTDTQYF.

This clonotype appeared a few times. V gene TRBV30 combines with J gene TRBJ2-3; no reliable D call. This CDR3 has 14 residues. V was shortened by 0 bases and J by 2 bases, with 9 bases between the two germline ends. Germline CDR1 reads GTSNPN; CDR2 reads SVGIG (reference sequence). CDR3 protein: CAWSVGLTTDTQYF. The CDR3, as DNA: TGTGCCTGGAGTGTTGGCCTCACCACAGATACGCAGTATTTT.

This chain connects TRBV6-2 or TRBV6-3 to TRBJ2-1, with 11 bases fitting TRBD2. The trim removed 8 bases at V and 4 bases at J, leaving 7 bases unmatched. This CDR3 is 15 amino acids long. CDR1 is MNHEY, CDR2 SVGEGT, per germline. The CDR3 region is CASVDLAGGYNEQFF. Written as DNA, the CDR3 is TGTGCCAGCGTGGATCTAGCGGGAGGTTACAATGAGCAGTTCTTC.

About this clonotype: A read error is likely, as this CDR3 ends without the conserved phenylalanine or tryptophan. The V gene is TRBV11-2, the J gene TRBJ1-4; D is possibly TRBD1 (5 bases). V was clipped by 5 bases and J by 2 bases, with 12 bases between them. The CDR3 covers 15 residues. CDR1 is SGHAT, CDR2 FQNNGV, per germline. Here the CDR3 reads CASSLGRGTNEKLFS. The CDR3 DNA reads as TGTGCCAGCAGCCTGGGGCGGGGGACTAATGAAAAACTGTTTTCT.

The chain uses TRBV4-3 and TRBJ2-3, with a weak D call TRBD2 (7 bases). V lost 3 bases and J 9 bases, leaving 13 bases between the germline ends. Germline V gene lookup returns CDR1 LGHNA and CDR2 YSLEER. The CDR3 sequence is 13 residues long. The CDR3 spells CASSQGEGGTQYF. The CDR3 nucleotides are TGCGCCAGCAGCCAGGGGGAGGGGGGGACGCAGTATTTT.

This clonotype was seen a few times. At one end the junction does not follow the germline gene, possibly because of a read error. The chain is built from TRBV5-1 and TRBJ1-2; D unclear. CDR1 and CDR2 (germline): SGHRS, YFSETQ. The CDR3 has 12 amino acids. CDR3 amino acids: CASSPAGDGYTF. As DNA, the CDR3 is TGTGCCAGCAGTCCGGCAGGAGATGGCTACACCTTC.

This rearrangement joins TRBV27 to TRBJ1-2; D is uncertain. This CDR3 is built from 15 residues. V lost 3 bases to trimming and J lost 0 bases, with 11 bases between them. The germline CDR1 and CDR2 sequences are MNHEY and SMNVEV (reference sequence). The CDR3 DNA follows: TGTGCCAGCAGTTTCAGAGTGGACTCTAACTATGGCTACACCTTC. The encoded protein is CASSFRVDSNYGYTF.